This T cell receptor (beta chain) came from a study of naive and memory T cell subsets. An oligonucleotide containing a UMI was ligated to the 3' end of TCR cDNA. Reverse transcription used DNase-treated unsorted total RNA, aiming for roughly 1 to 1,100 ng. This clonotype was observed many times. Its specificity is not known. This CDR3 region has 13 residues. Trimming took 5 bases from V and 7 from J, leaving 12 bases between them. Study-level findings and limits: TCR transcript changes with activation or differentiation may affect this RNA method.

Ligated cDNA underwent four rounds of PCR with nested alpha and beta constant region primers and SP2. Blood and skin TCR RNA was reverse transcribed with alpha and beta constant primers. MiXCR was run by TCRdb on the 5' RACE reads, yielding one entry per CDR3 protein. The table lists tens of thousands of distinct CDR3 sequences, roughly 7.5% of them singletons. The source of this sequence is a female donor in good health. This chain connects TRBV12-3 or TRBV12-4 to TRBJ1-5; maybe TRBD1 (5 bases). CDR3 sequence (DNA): TGTGCCAGCAGTATGCAGGGTGGGCAGCCCCAGCATTTT. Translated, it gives CASSMQGGQPQHF.